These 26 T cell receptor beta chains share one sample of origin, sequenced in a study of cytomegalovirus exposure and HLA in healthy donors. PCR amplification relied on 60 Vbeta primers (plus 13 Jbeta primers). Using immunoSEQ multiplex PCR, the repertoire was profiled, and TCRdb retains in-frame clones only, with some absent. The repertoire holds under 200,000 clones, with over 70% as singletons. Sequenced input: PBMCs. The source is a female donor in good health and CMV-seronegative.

The CDR3 loop reads CASSLWGPMNTEAFF. Here the CDR3 DNA reads TGTGCCAGCAGTTTATGGGGGCCCATGAACACTGAAGCTTTCTTT. This sequence joins TRBV28 and TRBJ1-1, with D perhaps matching TRBD1 (5 bases). Germline V gives CDR1 MDHEN, CDR2 SYDVKM. Trimming removed 0 bases at V and 0 bases at J, with 8 bases between. The CDR3 has 15 amino acids.

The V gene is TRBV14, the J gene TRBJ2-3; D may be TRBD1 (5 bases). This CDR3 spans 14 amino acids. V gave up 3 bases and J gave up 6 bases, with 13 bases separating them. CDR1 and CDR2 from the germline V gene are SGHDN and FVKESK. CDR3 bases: TGTGCCAGCAGCCACCTCCCAGGGTTTGATACGCAGTATTTT. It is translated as CASSHLPGFDTQYF.

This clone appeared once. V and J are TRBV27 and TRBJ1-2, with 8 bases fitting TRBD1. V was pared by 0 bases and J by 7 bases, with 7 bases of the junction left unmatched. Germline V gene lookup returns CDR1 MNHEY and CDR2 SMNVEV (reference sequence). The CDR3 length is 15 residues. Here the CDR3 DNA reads TGTGCCAGCAGTTTATCCCCGCAGGGGGCGACTGGCTACACCTTC. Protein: CASSLSPQGATGYTF.

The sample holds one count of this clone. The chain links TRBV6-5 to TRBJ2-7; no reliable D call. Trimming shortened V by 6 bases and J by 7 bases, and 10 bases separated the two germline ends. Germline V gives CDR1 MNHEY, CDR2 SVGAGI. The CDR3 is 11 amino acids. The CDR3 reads CASSHGWEQYF. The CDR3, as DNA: TGTGCCAGCAGCCACGGGTGGGAGCAGTACTTC.

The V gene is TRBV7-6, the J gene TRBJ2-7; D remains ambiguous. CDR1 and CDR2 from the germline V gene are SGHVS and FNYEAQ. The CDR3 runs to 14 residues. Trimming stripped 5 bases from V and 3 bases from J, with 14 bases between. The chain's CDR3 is CASSADQVGYEQYF. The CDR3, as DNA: TGTGCCAGCAGCGCAGATCAGGTGGGCTACGAGCAGTACTTC.

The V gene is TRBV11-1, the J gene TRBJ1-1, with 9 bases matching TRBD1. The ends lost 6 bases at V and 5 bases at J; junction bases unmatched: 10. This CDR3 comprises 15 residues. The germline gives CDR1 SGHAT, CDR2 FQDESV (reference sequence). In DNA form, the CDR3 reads TGTGCCAGCAGGCTGAGGGGACAGGGCTTAACTGAAGCTTTCTTT. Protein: CASRLRGQGLTEAFF.

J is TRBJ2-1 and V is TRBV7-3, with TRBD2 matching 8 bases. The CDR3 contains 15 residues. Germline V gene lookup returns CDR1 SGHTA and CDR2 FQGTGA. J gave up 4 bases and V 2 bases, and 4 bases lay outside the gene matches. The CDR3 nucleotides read TGTGCCAGCAGCTTACCGGGGGGGCTGTACAATGAGCAGTTCTTC. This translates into CASSLPGGLYNEQFF.

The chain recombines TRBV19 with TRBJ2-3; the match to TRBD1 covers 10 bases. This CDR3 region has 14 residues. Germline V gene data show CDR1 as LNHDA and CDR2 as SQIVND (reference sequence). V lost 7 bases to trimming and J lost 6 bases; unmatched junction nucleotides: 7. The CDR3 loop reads CASNSRQGADTQYF. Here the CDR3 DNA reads TGTGCCAGTAATTCCAGACAGGGGGCGGATACGCAGTATTTT.

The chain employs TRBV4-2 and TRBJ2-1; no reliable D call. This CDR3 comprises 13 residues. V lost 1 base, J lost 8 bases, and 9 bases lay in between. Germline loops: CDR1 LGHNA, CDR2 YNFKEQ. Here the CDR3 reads CASSQGNGYEQFF. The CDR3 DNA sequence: TGTGCCAGCAGCCAAGGAAACGGGTATGAGCAGTTCTTC.

CDR3 in amino acids: CASTGGTEAFF. The CDR3 DNA follows: TGTGCCAGCACGGGCGGGACTGAAGCTTTCTTT. This chain uses TRBV2 with TRBJ1-1; D uncertain. Trimming shortened V by 7 bases and J by 5 bases, and 8 bases separated the two germline ends. CDR1 and CDR2 from the germline V gene are SNHLY and FYNNEI. The CDR3 contains 11 residues.

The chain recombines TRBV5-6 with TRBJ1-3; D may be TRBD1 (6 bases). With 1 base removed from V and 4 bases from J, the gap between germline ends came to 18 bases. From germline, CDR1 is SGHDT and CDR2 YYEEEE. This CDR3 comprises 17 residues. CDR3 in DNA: TGTGCCAGCAGCTTGATTCTTGGGGGCGCGAGGGGAAACACCATATATTTT. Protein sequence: CASSLILGGARGNTIYF.

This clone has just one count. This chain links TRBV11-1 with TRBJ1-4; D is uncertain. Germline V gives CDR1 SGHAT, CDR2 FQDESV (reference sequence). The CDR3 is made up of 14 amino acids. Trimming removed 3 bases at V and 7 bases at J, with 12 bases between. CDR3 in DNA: TGTGCCAGCAGCTTTTCGAGATGGAGTGAAAAACTGTTTTTT. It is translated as CASSFSRWSEKLFF.

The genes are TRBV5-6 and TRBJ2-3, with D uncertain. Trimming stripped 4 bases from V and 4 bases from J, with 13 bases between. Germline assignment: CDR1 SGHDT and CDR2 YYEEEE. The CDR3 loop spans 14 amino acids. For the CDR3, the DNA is TGTGCCAGCAGCCCGGGTTTTAGGCCAGATACGCAGTATTTT. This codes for CASSPGFRPDTQYF.

The CDR3 DNA is TGTGCCCGCGCGGCAGGGCCGCAAGAGACCCAGTACTTC. Amino acids: CARAAGPQETQYF. The rearrangement uses TRBV30 and TRBJ2-5; TRBD1 is a possible D gene (5 bases). Germline V lookup: CDR1 GTSNPN, CDR2 SVGIG (reference sequence). Deletions cut 8 bases from V and 2 bases from J, with 15 bases between. This CDR3 is built from 13 residues.

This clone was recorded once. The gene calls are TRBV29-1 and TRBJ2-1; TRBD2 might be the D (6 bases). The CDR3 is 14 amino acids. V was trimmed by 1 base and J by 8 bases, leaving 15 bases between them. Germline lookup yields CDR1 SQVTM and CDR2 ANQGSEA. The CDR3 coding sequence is TGCAGCGTTGAAGCGGGGTCATGGGGGGATGAGCAGTTCTTC. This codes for CSVEAGSWGDEQFF.

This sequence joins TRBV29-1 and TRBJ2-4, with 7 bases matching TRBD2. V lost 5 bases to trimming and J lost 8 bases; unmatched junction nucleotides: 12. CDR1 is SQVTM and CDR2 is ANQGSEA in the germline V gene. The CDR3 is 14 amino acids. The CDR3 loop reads CSVTVQGGRDIQYF. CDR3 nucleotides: TGCAGCGTTACCGTCCAGGGTGGGAGGGACATTCAGTACTTC.

CDR3 amino acids: CASSLTGGPDEQYF. The CDR3 coding sequence is TGCGCCAGCAGCTTGACGGGGGGGCCTGACGAGCAGTACTTC. The rearrangement joins TRBV5-1 to TRBJ2-7; TRBD2 aligns across 8 bases. The length of the CDR3 is 14 residues. The ends lost 1 base at V and 5 bases at J; junction bases unmatched: 5. CDR1 is SGHRS and CDR2 is YFSETQ in the germline V gene.

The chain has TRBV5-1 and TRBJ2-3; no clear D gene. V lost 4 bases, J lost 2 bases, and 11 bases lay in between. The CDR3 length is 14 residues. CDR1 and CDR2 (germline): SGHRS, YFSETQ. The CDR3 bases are TGCGCCAGCAGCCTAGACCAGTACACAGATACGCAGTATTTT. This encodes CASSLDQYTDTQYF.

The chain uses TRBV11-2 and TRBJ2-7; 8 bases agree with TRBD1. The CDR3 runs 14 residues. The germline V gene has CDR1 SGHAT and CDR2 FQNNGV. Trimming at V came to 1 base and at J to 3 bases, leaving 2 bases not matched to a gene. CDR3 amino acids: CASSLGDRFYEQYF. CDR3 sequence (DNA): TGTGCCAGCAGCTTAGGGGACAGGTTCTACGAGCAGTACTTC. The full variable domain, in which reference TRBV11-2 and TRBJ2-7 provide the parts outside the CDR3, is EAGVAQSPRYKIIEKRQSVAFWCNPISGHATLYWYQQILGQGPKLLIQFQNNGVVDDSQLPKDRFSAERLKGVDSTLKIQPAKLEDSAVYLCASSLGDRFYEQYFGPGTRLTVT.

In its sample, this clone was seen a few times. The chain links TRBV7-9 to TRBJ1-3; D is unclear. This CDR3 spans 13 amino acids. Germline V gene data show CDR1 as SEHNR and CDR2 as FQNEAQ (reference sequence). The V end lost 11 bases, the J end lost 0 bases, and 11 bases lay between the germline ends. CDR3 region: CALWGDSGNTIYF. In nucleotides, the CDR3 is TGTGCCCTATGGGGAGACTCTGGAAACACCATATATTTT.

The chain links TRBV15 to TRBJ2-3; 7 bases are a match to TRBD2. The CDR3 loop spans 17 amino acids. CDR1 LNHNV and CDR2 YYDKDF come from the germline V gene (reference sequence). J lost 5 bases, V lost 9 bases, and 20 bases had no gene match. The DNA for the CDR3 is TGTGCCACTCTCCCTGGGTCGGGAGGCGCCTTTGAAGATACGCAGTATTTT. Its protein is CATLPGSGGAFEDTQYF.

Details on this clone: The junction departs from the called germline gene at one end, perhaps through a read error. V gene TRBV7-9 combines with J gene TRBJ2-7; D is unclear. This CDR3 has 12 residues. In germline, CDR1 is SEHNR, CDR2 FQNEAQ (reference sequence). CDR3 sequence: CSSSPDFYEQYF. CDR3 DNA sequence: TGTTCCAGCAGCCCCGACTTCTACGAGCAGTACTTC.

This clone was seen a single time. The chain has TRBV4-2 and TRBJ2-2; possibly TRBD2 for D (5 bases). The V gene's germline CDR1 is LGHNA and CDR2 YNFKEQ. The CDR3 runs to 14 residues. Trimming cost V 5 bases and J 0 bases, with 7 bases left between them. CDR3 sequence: CASSAGTNTGELFF. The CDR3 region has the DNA TGTGCCAGCAGCGCCGGGACGAACACCGGGGAGCTGTTTTTT.

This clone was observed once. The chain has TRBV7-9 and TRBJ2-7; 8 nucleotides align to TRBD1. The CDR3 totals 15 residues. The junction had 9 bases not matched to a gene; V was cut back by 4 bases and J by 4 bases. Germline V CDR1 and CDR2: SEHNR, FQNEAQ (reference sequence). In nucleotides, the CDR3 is TGTGCCAGCAGCTCCGCCGGACAGGGCTGGTACGAGCAGTACTTC. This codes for CASSSAGQGWYEQYF.

CDR3 sequence reads: CASSVDLGGSSYEQYF. CDR3 DNA sequence: TGTGCCAGCAGCGTAGATCTTGGAGGGAGCTCCTACGAGCAGTACTTC. The V and J genes are TRBV9 and TRBJ2-7; perhaps TRBD2 as D (6 bases). The CDR3 runs to 16 residues. Trimming stripped 0 bases from V and 0 bases from J, with 13 bases between. Germline V CDR1 and CDR2: SGDLS, YYNGEE.

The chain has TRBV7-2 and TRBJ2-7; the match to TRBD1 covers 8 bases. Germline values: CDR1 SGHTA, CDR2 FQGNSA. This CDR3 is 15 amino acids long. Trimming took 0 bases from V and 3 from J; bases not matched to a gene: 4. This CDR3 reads CASSLAAGQGYEQYF. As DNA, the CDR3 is TGTGCCAGCAGCTTAGCAGCAGGACAGGGCTACGAGCAGTACTTC.